The 6 T cell receptor beta chains below all came from one sample that was sequenced in a study of CD8 T cells in ankylosing spondylitis. These receptors' targets are unknown. Broader study findings: Blood from ankylosing spondylitis patients appeared to carry a characteristic roughly 8-variant TCR beta motif.

One entry per CDR3 protein results from TCRdb running MiXCR on the 5' RACE reads. The data hold some 240,000 distinct CDR3 sequences, with 6% to 8.5% observed a single time. The sequenced sample consisted of blood, either unsorted or a sorted T cell fraction (not recorded which). All receptors come from a male donor with ankylosing spondylitis.

This clonotype was found many times. The J gene is TRBJ2-6, the V gene TRBV24-1; D unresolved. The V end lost 4 bases, the J end lost 1 base, and 10 bases lay between the germline ends. The CDR3 spans 16 residues. Germline CDR1 and CDR2: KGHDR and SFDVKD. The DNA for the CDR3 is TGTGCCACCAGTGACACCTTGGGGTCTGGGGCCAACGTCCTGACTTTC. As protein: CATSDTLGSGANVLTF.

This clonotype occurred a few times. The chain uses TRBV21-1 and TRBJ2-7; the listed D gene, TRBD1, was not tested against the DNA. TRBV21-1 is recorded as a pseudogene. There are 14 residues in the CDR3. In nucleotides, the CDR3 is TGTGCCAGCAGCGTCCGGGACAGACGGGACGAGCAGTACTTC. This translates into CASSVRDRRDEQYF.

This chain links TRBV6-2 or TRBV6-3 with TRBJ1-2; 8 bases agree with TRBD1. The CDR3 length is 16 residues. Germline V CDR1 and CDR2: MNHEY, SVGEGT. V lost 7 bases, J lost 4 bases, and 14 bases stayed unmatched. The CDR3 spells CASTPTLGQGGYGYTF. CDR3 bases: TGTGCCAGCACCCCAACTCTTGGACAGGGAGGCTATGGCTACACCTTC.

This chain connects TRBV11-2 to TRBJ1-3; D ambiguous. This CDR3 is built from 15 residues. Trimming cost V 0 bases and J 0 bases, with 6 bases left between them. Germline V CDR1 and CDR2: SGHAT, FQNNGV. CDR3 DNA sequence: TGTGCCAGCAGCTTAGACCGACGCTCTGGAAACACCATATATTTT. It yields the protein CASSLDRRSGNTIYF.

This CDR3 is CASSRTPGFVNIQYF. The CDR3 DNA reads TGCGCCAGCAGTCGCACACCGGGGTTCGTAAACATTCAGTACTTC. The V and J genes are TRBV23-1 and TRBJ2-4, with D possibly TRBD2 on 5 matching bases. TRBV23-1 counts as an open reading frame of uncertain function. Deletions cut 4 bases from V and 6 bases from J, with 16 bases between. The CDR3 runs 15 residues.

This clonotype was detected only a few times. The J gene is TRBJ2-7, the V gene TRBV19; no reliable D call. The V gene lost 0 bases and the J gene lost 3 bases, with 12 bases spanning the gap. Germline values: CDR1 LNHDA, CDR2 SQIVND (reference sequence). This CDR3 is built from 15 residues. The CDR3 nucleotides read TGTGCCAGTAGTATAGAGGGCCGGCCTTACTACGAGCAGTACTTC. Encoded protein: CASSIEGRPYYEQYF.